The 12 T cell receptor beta chains given below trace back to one sample, sequenced in a study of blood T cell repertoires in COVID-19 (dated by TCRdb to between 2020 and 2021). Library construction relied on the immunoSEQ multiplex PCR assay. Imported from immuneACCESS, the table was reduced by TCRdb to in-frame sequences with V and J called. These copies leave out some clones; in studies compared against another copy, an unresolved V gene accounts for under half, and the cause of the remainder is not known. The sample has around 250,000 clones on record, about nine tenths of them singletons. 0.87% of the sample rests with the top ten. Sequenced sample: PBMCs or T cells enriched from blood (not recorded which). The receptors here all came from a man aged 50-59 years who had been exposed to COVID-19.

This chain uses TRBV9 with TRBJ2-5; D ambiguous. From germline, CDR1 is SGDLS and CDR2 YYNGEE. V gave up 0 bases and J gave up 2 bases, with 8 bases separating them. The CDR3 covers 14 residues. CDR3 sequence: CASSVGDKQETQYF. The CDR3 nucleotides are TGTGCCAGCAGCGTAGGTGACAAACAAGAGACCCAGTACTTC.

The chain recombines TRBV12-3 or TRBV12-4 with TRBJ2-2; D is possibly TRBD2 (5 bases). The CDR3 contains 13 residues. Trimming stripped 8 bases from V and 4 bases from J, with 11 bases between. The CDR3 protein is CASRRGGTGELFF. CDR3 sequence (DNA): TGTGCCAGCCGCCGTGGAGGCACCGGGGAGCTGTTTTTT.

This chain connects TRBV9 to TRBJ2-1, with 7 bases identical to TRBD2. Germline V gene lookup returns CDR1 SGDLS and CDR2 YYNGEE. The length of the CDR3 is 14 residues. The V gene end was trimmed by 5 bases and the J gene end by 5 bases; junction bases not matched to a gene: 7. The DNA for the CDR3 is TGTGCCAGCAGTAGGAGCGGGGCGAACAATGAGCAGTTCTTC. Its protein product is CASSRSGANNEQFF.

The gene calls are TRBV10-3 and TRBJ1-2; 10 nucleotides match TRBD1. Per germline, CDR1 ENHRY and CDR2 SYGVKD. The CDR3 contains 13 residues. Trimming cost V 9 bases and J 2 bases; bases outside gene matches: 3. The CDR3 region is CAIGQGVNYGYTF. The CDR3 nucleotides are TGTGCCATAGGACAGGGGGTCAACTATGGCTACACCTTC.

This clone turned up a few times. The chain carries TRBV6-1 and TRBJ1-2; D is ambiguous. Germline-derived CDR1 and CDR2 are MNHNS and SASEGT. Deletions cut 1 base from V and 4 bases from J, with 4 bases between. CDR3 length: 12 amino acids. CDR3 residues: CASSEGAYGYTF. In DNA, the CDR3 is TGTGCCAGCAGTGAAGGGGCCTATGGCTACACCTTC.

This clone was detected a few times. This chain links TRBV6-5 with TRBJ2-1; 8 bases fit TRBD1. The CDR3 totals 14 residues. The V and J ends lost 4 bases and 9 bases, in that order; junction bases with no gene match: 8. The germline V gene encodes CDR1 MNHEY and CDR2 SVGAGI. This chain's CDR3 is CASSWDRRIGEQFF. The CDR3 coding sequence is TGTGCCAGCAGTTGGGACAGGAGAATCGGTGAGCAGTTCTTC.

The J gene is TRBJ2-1, the V gene TRBV24-1; D is undetermined. The V gene lost 9 bases and the J gene lost 7 bases, with 15 bases spanning the gap. This CDR3 comprises 13 residues. Per germline, CDR1 KGHDR and CDR2 SFDVKD. In nucleotides, the CDR3 is TGTGCCACCGCTGGTTGGGCCGTGAATGAGCAGTTCTTC. Its protein is CATAGWAVNEQFF.

The chain links TRBV28 to TRBJ2-7, with 14 bases lining up with TRBD2. The V gene end was trimmed by 2 bases and the J gene end by 5 bases; junction bases not matched to a gene: 14. Germline lookup yields CDR1 MDHEN and CDR2 SYDVKM. The CDR3 is 19 residues long. CDR3 DNA sequence: TGTGCCAGCAGTTTACAAAGCTACAGGACTAGCGGGGGGAAGCACGAGCAGTACTTC. The encoded protein is CASSLQSYRTSGGKHEQYF.

The chain is built from TRBV7-9 and TRBJ1-2, with D unclear. Germline V gives CDR1 SEHNR, CDR2 FQNEAQ (reference sequence). Trimming removed 1 base from V and 7 bases from J, with 13 bases in between. CDR3 length equals 14 residues. CDR3: CASSLDTTRGGYTF. In DNA form, the CDR3 reads TGTGCCAGCAGCTTAGATACCACGAGAGGTGGCTACACCTTC.

The chain is built from TRBV28 and TRBJ2-2, with 8 bases identical to TRBD2. CDR1 is MDHEN and CDR2 is SYDVKM in the germline V gene. V was pared by 7 bases and J by 1 base, with 11 bases of the junction left unmatched. The CDR3 has 17 residues. CDR3 in amino acids: CASTSTGLAENTGELFF. The CDR3 coding sequence is TGTGCCAGCACCTCCACTGGACTAGCCGAGAACACCGGGGAGCTGTTTTTT. Looking up the rest from reference TRBV28 and TRBJ2-2 gives the full variable domain: DVKVTQSSRYLVKRTGEKVFLECVQDMDHENMFWYRQDPGLGLRLIYFSYDVKMKEKGDIPEGYSVSREKKERFSLILESASTNQTSMYLCASTSTGLAENTGELFFGEGSRLTVL.

The rearrangement links TRBV6-5 to TRBJ2-2; the match to TRBD1 covers 7 bases. CDR3 size: 15 residues. J was trimmed by 6 bases and V by 5 bases; bases with no gene match: 9. Germline V gene sequence: CDR1 MNHEY, CDR2 SVGAGI. CDR3 amino acids: CASSRRQGSPGELFF. The CDR3 DNA is TGTGCCAGCAGTCGCAGACAGGGTTCGCCCGGGGAGCTGTTTTTT.

This clone was recorded once. The chain recombines TRBV5-1 with TRBJ1-1, with TRBD1 matching 8 bases. Germline trimming cut 0 bases from V and 6 bases from J; bases unmatched to any gene: 13. This CDR3 contains 17 residues. Germline CDR1 reads SGHRS; CDR2 reads YFSETQ. CDR3 in DNA: TGCGCCAGCAGCTTGGGCCTTCAGGGGGCTCGGGGCTCTGAAGCTTTCTTT. Translating gives CASSLGLQGARGSEAFF.